A selection of T cell receptor beta chains follows, all from one sample in a study of CD8 T cells in Susac syndrome. Each CDR3 protein is one row after TCRdb ran MiXCR on the immunoSEQ multiplex PCR reads. This table holds 200,000 to 250,000 distinct CDR3 sequences, about 95% found once. Sequenced material: CD4+ T cells from PBMCs. These receptors were obtained from a human donor with multiple sclerosis. CDR3s include the opening cysteine and the closing phenylalanine or tryptophan. A D gene is named only where the DNA matches it firmly. A row's size may be missing; if present it is once, few, many or a size class.

v_call: TRBV3-1; j_call: TRBJ1-6; d_call: -; clone_size: -; cdr3_length: 16; cdr3_nt: TGTGCCAGCAGCCCTCGGAGGGCGTCCTATAATTCACCCCTCCACTTT; cdr3_aa: CASSPRRASYNSPLHF
v_call: TRBV20-1; j_call: TRBJ2-5; d_call: TRBD1; clone_size: -; cdr3_length: 16; cdr3_nt: TGCAGTGCTACCTGGACAGGGAAGTTGGGCCAAGAGACCCAGTACTTC; cdr3_aa: CSATWTGKLGQETQYF
v_call: TRBV29-1; j_call: TRBJ1-2; d_call: -; clone_size: -; cdr3_length: 12; cdr3_nt: TGCAGCGTTGATAGGGGGGATTATGGCTACACCTTC; cdr3_aa: CSVDRGDYGYTF
v_call: TRBV30; j_call: TRBJ1-5; d_call: TRBD1; clone_size: -; cdr3_length: 15; cdr3_nt: TGTGCCTGGAGCCTGCCCGGGACAGCCCATCAGCCCCAGCATTTT; cdr3_aa: CAWSLPGTAHQPQHF
v_call: TRBV20-1; j_call: TRBJ1-1; d_call: -; clone_size: once; cdr3_length: 16; cdr3_nt: TGCAGTGCTAGGCGAGCAGGGACGGTATTGAACACTGAAGCTTTCTTT; cdr3_aa: CSARRAGTVLNTEAFF
v_call: TRBV3-1; j_call: TRBJ2-3; d_call: TRBD2; clone_size: -; cdr3_length: 17; cdr3_nt: TGTGCCAGCAGCCAAGGAACCGGGACTAGCGGTGGGAATACGCAGTATTTT; cdr3_aa: CASSQGTGTSGGNTQYF
v_call: TRBV6-5; j_call: TRBJ2-4; d_call: -; clone_size: -; cdr3_length: 12; cdr3_nt: TGTGCCAGCAAAGGCCCTCGGAACATTCAGTACTTC; cdr3_aa: CASKGPRNIQYF
v_call: TRBV3-1; j_call: TRBJ2-4; d_call: -; clone_size: -; cdr3_length: 12; cdr3_nt: TGTGCCAGCAGCCAAGTGCGAAACATTCAGTACTTC; cdr3_aa: CASSQVRNIQYF
v_call: TRBV6-2/TRBV6-3; j_call: TRBJ2-4; d_call: -; clone_size: -; cdr3_length: 14; cdr3_nt: TGTGCCACCTCGGGAGGACAGGCCAAAAACATTCAGTACTTC; cdr3_aa: CATSGGQAKNIQYF
v_call: TRBV3-1; j_call: TRBJ2-3; d_call: -; clone_size: -; cdr3_length: 15; cdr3_nt: TGTGCCAGCTCGCAGGGCCAGCGAAGCACAGATACGCAGTATTTT; cdr3_aa: CASSQGQRSTDTQYF
v_call: TRBV4-1; j_call: TRBJ2-5; d_call: -; clone_size: -; cdr3_length: 16; cdr3_nt: TGCGCCAGCAGCCAAGAAGGTCGGGGGAAACAAGAGACCCAGTACTTC; cdr3_aa: CASSQEGRGKQETQYF
v_call: TRBV10-3; j_call: TRBJ1-1; d_call: TRBD1; clone_size: -; cdr3_length: 14; cdr3_nt: TGTGCCATCAGAGACAGGGAGGCGAACACTGAAGCTTTCTTT; cdr3_aa: CAIRDREANTEAFF
v_call: TRBV3-1; j_call: TRBJ1-4; d_call: TRBD1; clone_size: once; cdr3_length: 14; cdr3_nt: TGTGCCAGCAGCCCGACAGGGACTAGAGAAAAACTGTTTTTT; cdr3_aa: CASSPTGTREKLFF
v_call: TRBV4-2; j_call: TRBJ1-2; d_call: -; clone_size: -; cdr3_length: 15; cdr3_nt: TGTGCCAGCAGCCAAGAGGACAGAGCTAACTATGGCTACACCTTC; cdr3_aa: CASSQEDRANYGYTF
v_call: TRBV18; j_call: TRBJ2-5; d_call: -; clone_size: -; cdr3_length: 13; cdr3_nt: TGTGCCAGCTCACCACAGTACCAAGAGACCCAGTACTTC; cdr3_aa: CASSPQYQETQYF
v_call: TRBV20-1; j_call: TRBJ2-7; d_call: TRBD2; clone_size: once; cdr3_length: 14; cdr3_nt: TGCAGTGCCCCGCATAGCGGGGTCTTATACGAGCAGTACTTC; cdr3_aa: CSAPHSGVLYEQYF
v_call: TRBV14; j_call: TRBJ1-2; d_call: -; clone_size: -; cdr3_length: 14; cdr3_nt: TGTGCCAGCAGCCAAGACCGGACACTTGATGGCTACACCTTC; cdr3_aa: CASSQDRTLDGYTF
v_call: TRBV30; j_call: TRBJ1-2; d_call: TRBD1; clone_size: -; cdr3_length: 15; cdr3_nt: TGTGCCTGGGCAAACTCGGGACAGGGGGCAGACGGCTACACCTTC; cdr3_aa: CAWANSGQGADGYTF
v_call: TRBV24-1; j_call: TRBJ2-1; d_call: -; clone_size: -; cdr3_length: 13; cdr3_nt: TGTGCCACCAGGGAGGGGGCAGGCAATGAGCAGTTCTTC; cdr3_aa: CATREGAGNEQFF
v_call: TRBV2; j_call: TRBJ1-5; d_call: TRBD1; clone_size: -; cdr3_length: 15; cdr3_nt: TGTGCCAGCAGCGTGGGACAGTCTAGCAATCAGCCCCAGCATTTT; cdr3_aa: CASSVGQSSNQPQHF
v_call: TRBV6-2/TRBV6-3; j_call: TRBJ1-4; d_call: -; clone_size: -; cdr3_length: 14; cdr3_nt: TGTGCCAGCAGGCCCGGACTCCCGAATTCGGGTTTGTTTTTT; cdr3_aa: CASRPGLPNSGLFF
v_call: TRBV18; j_call: TRBJ1-1; d_call: -; clone_size: few; cdr3_length: 13; cdr3_nt: TGTGCCAGCTCACCTGGGGTGGGCACTGAAGCTTTCTTT; cdr3_aa: CASSPGVGTEAFF
v_call: TRBV3-1; j_call: TRBJ1-5; d_call: -; clone_size: -; cdr3_length: 14; cdr3_nt: TGTGCCAGCAGCCTCGGACAGTCGCGGCAGCCCCAGCATTTT; cdr3_aa: CASSLGQSRQPQHF
v_call: TRBV25-1; j_call: TRBJ1-5; d_call: -; clone_size: -; cdr3_length: 14; cdr3_nt: TGTGCCAGCAGCGTCCCGGGCTCAAATCAGCCCCAGCATTTT; cdr3_aa: CASSVPGSNQPQHF
v_call: TRBV7-2; j_call: TRBJ2-1; d_call: TRBD2; clone_size: -; cdr3_length: 16; cdr3_nt: TGTGCCAGCAGTTCTCTACGCGGGGGGGCGAGAAATGAGCAGTTCTTC; cdr3_aa: CASSSLRGGARNEQFF
v_call: TRBV9; j_call: TRBJ2-1; d_call: -; clone_size: -; cdr3_length: 15; cdr3_nt: TGTGCCAGCAGCGGTGGGGGGCTAGCAATCAATGAGCAGTTCTTC; cdr3_aa: CASSGGGLAINEQFF
v_call: TRBV2; j_call: TRBJ1-2; d_call: TRBD1; clone_size: -; cdr3_length: 14; cdr3_nt: TGTGCCAGCAGCCGACAGGGGGACAGTAACGGCTACACCTTC; cdr3_aa: CASSRQGDSNGYTF
v_call: TRBV29-1; j_call: TRBJ1-1; d_call: -; clone_size: -; cdr3_length: 11; cdr3_nt: TGCAGCGTTGGCCAGGGTGGTGAAGCTTTCTTT; cdr3_aa: CSVGQGGEAFF
v_call: TRBV3-1; j_call: TRBJ2-6; d_call: -; clone_size: -; cdr3_length: 16; cdr3_nt: TGTGCCAGCAGCCACACAGGTTTCTCTGGGGCCAACGTCCTGACTTTC; cdr3_aa: CASSHTGFSGANVLTF
v_call: TRBV9; j_call: TRBJ2-1; d_call: -; clone_size: -; cdr3_length: 13; cdr3_nt: TGTGCCAGCAGCGTAGGTGTGGAAAATGAGCAGTTCTTC; cdr3_aa: CASSVGVENEQFF
v_call: TRBV6-5; j_call: TRBJ1-3; d_call: -; clone_size: once; cdr3_length: 17; cdr3_nt: TGTGCCAGCAGTTACTCGAGCGACCCACGAGCTGGAAACACCATATATTTT; cdr3_aa: CASSYSSDPRAGNTIYF
v_call: TRBV29-1; j_call: TRBJ1-2; d_call: TRBD1; clone_size: -; cdr3_length: 14; cdr3_nt: TGCAGCGTTGAGGGACAGGGGGTCACCTATGGCTACACCTTC; cdr3_aa: CSVEGQGVTYGYTF
v_call: TRBV20-1; j_call: TRBJ1-6; d_call: -; clone_size: -; cdr3_length: 14; cdr3_nt: TGCAGTGCAAATCAGGACCGCTATAATTCACCCCTCCACTTT; cdr3_aa: CSANQDRYNSPLHF
v_call: TRBV30; j_call: TRBJ2-5; d_call: -; clone_size: -; cdr3_length: 12; cdr3_nt: TGTGCCTGGTCGGCGGTGGAAGAGACCCAGTACTTC; cdr3_aa: CAWSAVEETQYF
v_call: TRBV24-1; j_call: TRBJ2-4; d_call: -; clone_size: -; cdr3_length: 16; cdr3_nt: TGTGCCACCAGTGATGCTCGGGAAACAGCCAAAAACATTCAGTACTTC; cdr3_aa: CATSDARETAKNIQYF
v_call: TRBV12-3/TRBV12-4; j_call: TRBJ1-1; d_call: -; clone_size: -; cdr3_length: 12; cdr3_nt: TGTGCCAGCAGTTTCGGGGAGGGTGAAGCTTTCTTT; cdr3_aa: CASSFGEGEAFF
v_call: TRBV7-8; j_call: TRBJ2-6; d_call: -; clone_size: once; cdr3_length: 17; cdr3_nt: TGTGCCAGCAGCAAAGGGACCCGTTGGTCTGGGGCCAACGTCCTGACTTTC; cdr3_aa: CASSKGTRWSGANVLTF
v_call: TRBV29-1; j_call: TRBJ2-5; d_call: TRBD2; clone_size: -; cdr3_length: 13; cdr3_nt: TGCAGCGTGAGCGGGGGAAGGCAAGAGACCCAGTACTTC; cdr3_aa: CSVSGGRQETQYF
v_call: TRBV4-1; j_call: TRBJ1-1; d_call: -; clone_size: -; cdr3_length: 13; cdr3_nt: TGCGCCAGCAGCCATCCTCCGGAGTCTGAAGCTTTCTTT; cdr3_aa: CASSHPPESEAFF
v_call: TRBV7-3; j_call: TRBJ2-2; d_call: -; clone_size: -; cdr3_length: 14; cdr3_nt: TGTGCCAGCAGCTTATTAAGTCGAACCGGGGAGCTGTTTTTT; cdr3_aa: CASSLLSRTGELFF
v_call: TRBV15; j_call: TRBJ2-1; d_call: -; clone_size: -; cdr3_length: 11; cdr3_nt: TGTGCCACCAGCAGAGACACTGAGCAGTTCTTC; cdr3_aa: CATSRDTEQFF
v_call: TRBV3-1; j_call: TRBJ2-7; d_call: -; clone_size: -; cdr3_length: 13; cdr3_nt: TGTGCCAGCAGCCAAGCGGAGACCTACGAGCAGTACTTC; cdr3_aa: CASSQAETYEQYF
v_call: TRBV2; j_call: TRBJ2-1; d_call: -; clone_size: -; cdr3_length: 11; cdr3_nt: TGTGCCAGCAGTGAAGGGGGGGAGCAGTTCTTC; cdr3_aa: CASSEGGEQFF
v_call: TRBV20-1; j_call: TRBJ2-3; d_call: -; clone_size: -; cdr3_length: 13; cdr3_nt: TGCAGTGCCCAGGGGAAGGCGGCAGATACGCAGTATTTT; cdr3_aa: CSAQGKAADTQYF
v_call: TRBV7-2; j_call: TRBJ1-2; d_call: -; clone_size: -; cdr3_length: 14; cdr3_nt: TGTGCCAGCAGCTTAGGTGTGGATCCAGCGGGCTACACCTTC; cdr3_aa: CASSLGVDPAGYTF
v_call: TRBV29-1; j_call: TRBJ1-2; d_call: TRBD1; clone_size: -; cdr3_length: 12; cdr3_nt: TGCAGCGGACGACAGGGCAGTTATGGCTACACCTTC; cdr3_aa: CSGRQGSYGYTF
v_call: TRBV20-1; j_call: TRBJ1-2; d_call: -; clone_size: -; cdr3_length: 14; cdr3_nt: TGCAGTGCTCCCTTGATCGGTACGCTATATGGCTACACCTTC; cdr3_aa: CSAPLIGTLYGYTF
v_call: TRBV29-1; j_call: TRBJ1-1; d_call: -; clone_size: once; cdr3_length: 14; cdr3_nt: TGCAGCGTTGAAAGAGGCAGGGGTGGCACTGAAGCTTTCTTT; cdr3_aa: CSVERGRGGTEAFF
v_call: TRBV19; j_call: TRBJ2-3; d_call: TRBD1; clone_size: -; cdr3_length: 13; cdr3_nt: TGTGCCAGTTCTAGGGGGCACACAGATACGCAGTATTTT; cdr3_aa: CASSRGHTDTQYF